The clone carrying this T cell receptor beta chain was counted only a few times. Its antigen is undetermined. The data were taken from a study of T-cell memory formation after mild COVID-19. Across the study: TCR clusters were largely donor specific.

Study findings and constraints: That cross-reactive memory joined was suggested by some responding clones appearing in pre-infection memory. Clones that contracted from day 15 to 85 had balanced CD4/CD8; later expanders were CD4+ biased.

Using its own MiXCR run on the 5' RACE reads, TCRdb lists one record per CDR3 protein. The sample includes about 560,000 distinct CDR3 sequences, less than 25% of them seen just once. This receptor was obtained from an adult woman who had mild COVID-19 (a few samples of this study predate the infection). Cell type and time point are not known. What was sequenced was PBMCs or a T cell subset sorted from them (not recorded which).

CDR3 in DNA: TGCGCCAGCAGCTTAAGGACCGCAAATGAAAAACTGTTTTTT. This encodes CASSLRTANEKLFF. The rearrangement links TRBV5-1 to TRBJ1-4; D is ambiguous. From germline, CDR1 is SGHRS and CDR2 YFSETQ. Trimming removed 2 bases from V and 5 bases from J, with 10 bases in between. The CDR3 extends over 14 amino acids. Supplemented by reference TRBV5-1 and TRBJ1-4, the full variable domain reads KAGVTQTPRYLIKTRGQQVTLSCSPISGHRSVSWYQQTPGQGLQFLFEYFSETQRNKGNFPGRFSGRQFSNSRSEMNVSTLELGDSALYLCASSLRTANEKLFFGSGTQLSVL.